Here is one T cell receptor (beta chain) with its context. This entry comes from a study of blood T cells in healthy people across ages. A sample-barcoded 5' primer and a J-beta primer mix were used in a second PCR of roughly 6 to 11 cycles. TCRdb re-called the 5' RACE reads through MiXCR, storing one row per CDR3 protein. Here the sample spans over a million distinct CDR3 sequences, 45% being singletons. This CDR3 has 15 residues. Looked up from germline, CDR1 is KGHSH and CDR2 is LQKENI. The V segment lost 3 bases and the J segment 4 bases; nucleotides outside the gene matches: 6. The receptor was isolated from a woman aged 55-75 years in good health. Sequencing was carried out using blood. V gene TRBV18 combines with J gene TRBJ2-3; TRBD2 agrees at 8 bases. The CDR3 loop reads CASSPSGSLADTQYF. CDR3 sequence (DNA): TGTGCCAGCTCACCCAGCGGGAGTTTGGCAGATACGCAGTATTTT. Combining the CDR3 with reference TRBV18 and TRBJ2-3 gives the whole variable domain NAGVMQNPRHLVRRRGQEARLRCSPMKGHSHVYWYRQLPEEGLKFMVYLQKENIIDESGMPKERFSAEFPKEGPSILRIQQVVRGDSAAYFCASSPSGSLADTQYFGPGTRLTVL.